This T cell receptor beta chain was observed in a study of shared clonotypes between healthy human individuals. CDR1 ENHRY and CDR2 SYGVKD come from the germline V gene. V was clipped by 7 bases and J by 9 bases, with 15 bases between them. CDR3 length: 12 amino acids. Study-wide points: It was only blood that was sampled, and tissue repertoires likely differ. Memory subsets had estimated richness that was generally smaller than that of naive subsets. The naive CD4 repertoires of a few donors were compared, and roughly 5% of clonotypes were shared.

With regard to this clone: Its antigen is unknown.

Libraries were prepared by immunoSEQ multiplex PCR; TCRdb keeps only in-frame clonotypes and omits some of them. Of around 2.1 million clones listed, 85% to 95% are singletons. Naive CD8 cells lacked CD45RO, underwent positive selection for CCR7 and left out terminally differentiated effector memory CD45RA+ cells. This sequence was found in a man between 18 and 35 years old in good health. Some clones in this sample may be carry-over from other donors' samples. The genes are TRBV10-3 and TRBJ1-1, with a tentative D call TRBD1 (5 bases). The specimen sequenced was naive CD8+ T cells from PBMCs. CDR3 in amino acids: CAITAGQGQAFF. CDR3 in DNA: TGTGCCATCACCGCCGGACAAGGGCAAGCTTTCTTT.